This is a list of T cell receptor beta chains from one sample in a study of blood T cell repertoires in COVID-19. Libraries were prepared by immunoSEQ multiplex PCR; TCRdb keeps only in-frame clonotypes and omits some of them. The sample yields roughly 380,000 clones, about 89% seen once. Sequenced material: peripheral blood. The receptors originated from a woman aged 40 to 50 with COVID-19, enrolled during active disease. Each CDR3 is given with its conserved first and last residue.

V	J	CDR3
TRBV7-8	TRBJ1-1	CASSFRENSEAFF
TRBV18	TRBJ1-5	CASSPIANQPQHF
TRBV7-8	TRBJ2-3	CASTMRGGARTDTQYF
TRBV19	TRBJ1-5	CASGHEGLPQHF
TRBV15	TRBJ1-6	CATSRDRENSPLHF
TRBV9	TRBJ2-5	CASSPEDREETQYF
TRBV5-1	TRBJ1-2	CASRGAGSASWRYGYTF
TRBV9	TRBJ1-1	CASSVAGMNTEAFF
TRBV28	TRBJ1-5	CASSPTRDIVRNQPQHF
TRBV29-1	TRBJ2-3	CSARQADTQYF
TRBV11-3	TRBJ2-2	CASSFGQGDNTGELFF
TRBV19	TRBJ1-5	CATGPAGQPQHF
TRBV29-1	TRBJ1-2	CSVGKGVAGYTF
TRBV28	TRBJ1-1	CASSAGTGWFVMNTEAFF
TRBV30	TRBJ1-2	CAWSGTYGYTF
TRBV5-5	TRBJ2-7	CASSLADRGYEQYF